The sequence of this T cell receptor beta chain was determined in a study of blood T cell repertoires in COVID-19. Study-level background: Samples came from the United States, Italy and Spain, spanning acute and convalescent COVID-19. Sources were T cells, B-cell-depleted T cells, or PBMCs; the material itself was cDNA or gDNA.

The germline V gene encodes CDR1 MNHNY and CDR2 SVGAGI (reference sequence). This CDR3 spans 12 amino acids. The V end lost 1 base, the J end lost 11 bases, and 11 bases lay between the germline ends. Original data processing: Quantification of nucleated cells was approximated via reference gene primer amplification. Repertoires were generated with immunoSEQ multiplex PCR, while TCRdb's copy carries only in-frame clones and drops some. D and trimming were read from the DNA, whereas the V and J calls and clone size are those reported in that table. This table holds roughly 100,000 clones, roughly 90% found once.

This receptor was obtained from a woman of 80 years or more in a cohort sampled during active COVID-19. The sequenced sample was peripheral blood. This chain connects TRBV6-6 to TRBJ1-1; D possibly corresponds to TRBD1 (5 bases). The CDR3 DNA follows: TGTGCCAGCAGTTACTTTTCAGGGTTGGCTTTCTTT. Translating it yields CASSYFSGLAFF.